This entry concerns a single T cell receptor (beta chain). The antigen remains unidentified. Using immunoSEQ multiplex PCR, the repertoire was profiled, and TCRdb retains in-frame clones only, with some absent. The table lists around 40,000 clones, approximately 94% of them singletons. The sample originates from a study of T cells in tuberculosis. Overall study results and limits: GEM motif frequencies gave about 70% accuracy; the GMM repertoire gave roughly 90%. The TCR-beta difference was not significant; alpha differences partly reflected length.

The time point denotes: new active TB diagnosis, blood taken before or within 7 days of starting treatment. The CDR3 has 15 amino acids. Sequenced material: PBMCs, taken at tuberculosis diagnosis. This chain connects TRBV21-1 to TRBJ1-2; the DNA was not compared with TRBD1, the D call given in the table. TRBV21-1 is a pseudogene locus. The TCR originated in an adult with tuberculosis. In nucleotides, the CDR3 is TGTGCCAGCAGCAAAGGGGGACAGGGATCGGAGGGCTACACCTTC. Its protein product is CASSKGGQGSEGYTF.